This T cell receptor (beta chain) emerged from a study of human T cells and chemical hapten exposure. TCRdb reanalysed the 5' RACE reads using MiXCR and keeps one entry per CDR3 protein. Among 65,000 to 95,000 distinct CDR3 sequences listed, under 10% were seen once. It was from unfractionated whole blood that total RNA was extracted. The CDR3 length is 14 residues. V dropped 5 bases and J dropped 5 bases, with 15 bases sitting between them. Germline CDR1 and CDR2: MNHEY and SMNVEV (reference sequence). V gene TRBV27 combines with J gene TRBJ1-1, with D possibly being TRBD1 (6 bases). This clonotype was obtained from a male donor in good health. In nucleotides, the CDR3 is TGTGCCAGCAGTCCAAGGGGGGGTAGGACTGAAGCTTTCTTT. Translating gives CASSPRGGRTEAFF.